This is a list of T cell receptor beta chains from one sample in a study of shared clonotypes between healthy human individuals. Measured with immunoSEQ multiplex PCR; TCRdb has only the in-frame clones, and not every one. The sample lists some 2,000,000 clones; approximately 96% were seen once. The sequenced sample was naive CD4+ T cells sorted from blood. These receptors were collected from a man aged 18 to 29 in good health. The CDR3 runs from the conserved cysteine through the conserved F or W. The D gene is left open where the match is weak. Clone size is shown for a subset of rows, as once, few, many or a class of expanded clone.

TRBJ1-5 once TRBD1 TRBV2 TGTGCCAGCAGAGGGGGGACAGGGTTTGAAAGCAATCAGCCCCAGCATTTT CASRGGTGFESNQPQHF
TRBJ2-3 NA NA TRBV5-1 TGCGCCAGCAGCTTGGCCGGAGAAGATACGCAGTATTTT CASSLAGEDTQYF
TRBJ2-7 NA NA TRBV2 TGTGCCAGCAGTATGGATCGCGAGCAGTACTTC CASSMDREQYF
TRBJ1-6 NA NA TRBV2 TGTGCCAGCAGTGAACTGGGGACGGCTTCACCCCTCCACTTT CASSELGTASPLHF
TRBJ1-2 NA TRBD1 TRBV25-1 TGTGCCAGCAGTGACACAGGGGCGGATGGCTACACCTTC CASSDTGADGYTF
TRBJ1-5 NA NA TRBV6-1 TGTGCCAGCAGTTTCAGGGCCAGTCAGCCCCAGCATTTT CASSFRASQPQHF
TRBJ2-6 NA NA TRBV4-1 TGCGCCAGCAGCGGGGTGGTCGAACCACAAAGTCGGGCCAACGTCCTGACTTTC CASSGVVEPQSRANVLTF
TRBJ2-2 NA TRBD2 TRBV9 TGTGCCAGCATCCTGTGGGATAGCGGGACTACGAACACCGGGGAGCTGTTTTTT CASILWDSGTTNTGELFF
TRBJ2-2 NA NA TRBV7-6 TGTGCCAGCAGCTTATGGGGACTTGGGGGGGAGCTGTTTTTT CASSLWGLGGELFF
TRBJ2-5 NA NA TRBV30 TGTGCCTGGAGTAATTGGGGGGGCTCGGAGACCCAGTACTTC CAWSNWGGSETQYF
TRBJ2-7 NA NA TRBV18 TGTGCCAGCTCACCAGGGTCTGGGACCTACGAGCAGTACTTC CASSPGSGTYEQYF
TRBJ2-7 NA NA TRBV20-1 TGCAGTGCTTTTGGGTCCTACGAGCAGTACTTC CSAFGSYEQYF
TRBJ2-7 few TRBD1 TRBV7-9 TGTGCCAGCAGCTTAGGACAGGGGAGCTCCTACGAGCAGTACTTC CASSLGQGSSYEQYF
TRBJ2-7 NA TRBD1 TRBV5-1 TGCGCCAGCAGCCCAGGGGGCACCTCTCTCGACGAGCAGTACTTC CASSPGGTSLDEQYF
TRBJ2-7 NA TRBD2 TRBV7-2 TGTGCCAGCAGCTTAAGGGCTAGCGGGAGGGCCTTCACTTCCTACGAGCAGTACTTC CASSLRASGRAFTSYEQYF
TRBJ1-1 NA NA TRBV6-5 TGTGCCAGCAGTCCCCGGCAGGGTACGGGCACTGAAGCTTTCTTT CASSPRQGTGTEAFF
TRBJ1-1 NA TRBD1 TRBV14 TGTGCCAGCAGCCAAGGTCTTCTGGGGATAAGTCAGGGGGGCACTGAAGCTTTCTTT CASSQGLLGISQGGTEAFF
TRBJ1-3 NA NA TRBV9 TGTGCCAGCAGCGAACAAGTTTCCTCTGGAAACACCATATATTTT CASSEQVSSGNTIYF
TRBJ2-7 NA TRBD2 TRBV5-1 TGCGCCAGCAGCAATAGCGGGACCTCCGACCAGCAGTACTTC CASSNSGTSDQQYF
TRBJ1-1 NA TRBD1 TRBV28 TGTGCCAGCAGCCAACAGGGGGTCACTGAAGCTTTCTTT CASSQQGVTEAFF
TRBJ1-3 once NA TRBV10-1 TGCGCCAGCAGTGAAGGGCAAATTGGAAACACCATATATTTT CASSEGQIGNTIYF
TRBJ1-4 NA NA TRBV19 TGTGCCAGTAGTATAGAGAGAGGAGGAAAACTGTTTTTT CASSIERGGKLFF
TRBJ1-2 NA NA TRBV29-1 TGCAGCGTTGAGGTGGGGGCGCGTGGCTACACCTTC CSVEVGARGYTF
TRBJ2-1 NA NA TRBV11-2 TGTGCCAGCAGCTTTGGGTCGGACGATGAGCAGTTCTTC CASSFGSDDEQFF
TRBJ1-6 NA TRBD1 TRBV2 TGTGCCAGCAGTGTGGGACAGGATAATTCACCCCTCCACTTT CASSVGQDNSPLHF
TRBJ2-7 NA TRBD1 TRBV6-6 TGTGCCAGCAGCCCTCGGACAGGTCAGACCTACGAGCAGTACTTC CASSPRTGQTYEQYF
TRBJ2-2 NA TRBD2 TRBV7-8 TGTGCCAGCAGCCTAAGGGGCGGGAGTCCCGGGGAGCTGTTTTTT CASSLRGGSPGELFF
TRBJ2-7 once NA TRBV6-6 TGTGCCAGCAGTTACCTGGGACTGTTCTACGAGCAGTACTTC CASSYLGLFYEQYF
TRBJ2-7 once TRBD1 TRBV6-5 TGTGCCAGCAGTCGGGGGGACAGGGGGTACTACGAGCAGTACTTC CASSRGDRGYYEQYF
TRBJ2-7 NA NA TRBV10-3 TGTGCCATCAGTGGGACTTACTACTCCTACGAGCAGTACTTC CAISGTYYSYEQYF